This T cell receptor beta chain was sequenced during a study of breast tumors, draining lymph nodes, adjacent tissues. General study findings and limits: Tumor TCR diversity was below lymph nodes but above nontumor tissue. Most tumor T cells seemingly derive from lymph node, then expand in tumor.

This CDR3 spans 16 amino acids. The V gene's germline CDR1 is SGDLS and CDR2 YYNGEE. V was clipped by 4 bases and J by 11 bases; unmatched bases: 18. Axillary draining lymph nodes of breast cancer patients supplied the node samples. TCRdb ran MiXCR on the multiplex PCR reads and lists one entry per CDR3 protein. The sample holds approximately 150,000 distinct CDR3 sequences, approximately 32% seen once. On this clonotype itself: Antigen: not known.

The source of this sequence is a female donor with breast cancer. Some clones in this sample may be carry-over from other donors' samples. The sequencing input was axillary lymph node tissue. The chain has TRBV9 and TRBJ2-1; 7 nucleotides line up with TRBD2. CDR3 loop: CASSPHESGDLRQQFF. The CDR3 region has the DNA TGTGCCAGCAGCCCCCATGAAAGCGGGGACCTGAGACAGCAGTTCTTC.